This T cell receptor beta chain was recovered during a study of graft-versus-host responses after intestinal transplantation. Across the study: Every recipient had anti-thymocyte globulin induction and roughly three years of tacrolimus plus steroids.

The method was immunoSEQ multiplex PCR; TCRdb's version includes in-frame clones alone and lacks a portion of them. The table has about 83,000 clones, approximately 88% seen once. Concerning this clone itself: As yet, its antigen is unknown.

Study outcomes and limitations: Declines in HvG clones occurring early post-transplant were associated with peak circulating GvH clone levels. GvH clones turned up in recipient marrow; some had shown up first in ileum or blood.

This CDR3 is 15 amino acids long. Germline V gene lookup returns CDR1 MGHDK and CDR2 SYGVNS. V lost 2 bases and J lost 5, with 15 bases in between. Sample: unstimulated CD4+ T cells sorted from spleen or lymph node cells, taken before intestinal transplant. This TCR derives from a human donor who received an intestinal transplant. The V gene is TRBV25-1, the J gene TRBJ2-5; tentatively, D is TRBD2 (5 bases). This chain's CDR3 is CASSEAGGQTETQYF. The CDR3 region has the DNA TGTGCCAGCAGTGAAGCGGGTGGCCAGACGGAGACCCAGTACTTC. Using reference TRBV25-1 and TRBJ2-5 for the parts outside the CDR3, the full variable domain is EADIYQTPRYLVIGTGKKITLECSQTMGHDKMYWYQQDPGMELHLIHYSYGVNSTEKGDLSSESTVSRIRTEHFPLTLESARPSHTSQYLCASSEAGGQTETQYFGPGTRLLVL.